This T cell receptor beta chain was profiled in a study of T cell clonality in common variable immunodeficiency. Study-level results: In common variable immunodeficiency, TCR beta chains reportedly carried fewer deletions and N-nucleotide insertions. What drives increased CVID clonality needs T cell subpopulation sequencing.

This clone was counted many times. Its antigen is as yet unknown. The read terminates 3 residues before the CDR3 end, so the remaining end is supplied by the germline J gene. The data were produced by immunoSEQ multiplex PCR, yet TCRdb's version contains in-frame clones alone and is incomplete. This repertoire holds roughly 33,000 clones, and none appear only once. The CDR3 is made up of 18 amino acids. Trimming at V came to 4 bases and at J to 2 bases, leaving 11 bases not matched to a gene. Per the germline V gene, CDR1 is SGHVS and CDR2 is FQNEAQ. For at least one year, all CVID subjects received replacement immunoglobulin.

The rearrangement joins TRBV7-8 to TRBJ2-2, with 9 nucleotides matching TRBD2. This sequence was found in a human donor with common variable immunodeficiency. Sequencing was done on a sample of peripheral blood mononuclear cells. The sequenced CDR3 bases are TGTGCCAGCAGCTCCCGAGGGGGAGCGGGGGGTAACACCGGGGAG. This translates into CASSSRGGAGGNTGE. The entire CDR3 protein is CASSSRGGAGGNTGELFF.